This TCR beta chain comes out of a study of early T cells in non-severe SARS-CoV-2 infection. About the research overall: Sequencing of bulk RNA from unsorted whole blood was done, without chain pairing.

Germline assignment: CDR1 DFQATT and CDR2 SNEGSKA (reference sequence). Trimming cost V 4 bases and J 2 bases, with 15 bases left between them. This CDR3 has 15 residues. In the library, individual cDNA molecules carried attached unique molecular identifiers. A single record per CDR3 protein comes from TCRdb applying MiXCR to the 5' RACE reads. The profile shows 90,000 to 120,000 distinct CDR3 sequences, roughly 10% of them singletons. Regarding the study as a whole: VDJdb-based annotation leaned toward anti-spike CD8 responses and missed private and CD4 specificities.

At least ten counts were recorded for this clonotype. Antigen unknown. The chain carries TRBV20-1 and TRBJ2-4, with D possibly being TRBD2 (5 bases). Sequences were obtained from whole blood. This TCR derives from an adult who was a healthcare worker with PCR-confirmed SARS-CoV-2 infection or an uninfected control (not recorded which). The CDR3 DNA reads TGCAGTGCTATCCCCGGGCGGGCATCCAAAAACATTCAGTACTTC. Translated, it gives CSAIPGRASKNIQYF.